This T cell receptor beta chain is drawn from a study of a mutant IDH1 vaccine in newly diagnosed glioma (dated by TCRdb to about 2021). Notes on the research overall: Vaccination started 4-6 weeks after radiotherapy alone, or was given together with temozolomide cycles in the groups whose treatment included chemotherapy. Prior to enrollment, patients had been given standard therapy consisting of radiotherapy alone, temozolomide alone, or radiochemotherapy with temozolomide, with the combination given to most patients. The roughly 30 treated patients were around 62% male and around 38% female, with a mean age of around 40 years. Longitudinal TCRB deep sequencing was performed for 20 to 25 treated patients wherever samples were available for exploratory analyses. Six visits were used for peripheral blood collection: V03 (baseline), V05, V07, V10, V12 and V13. The week-35 safety follow-up was designated visit V12, and the week-47 end of study was designated visit V13. Study-wide conclusions, independent of this receptor: PBMC samples for TCRB deep sequencing were selected based on availability. Immune responses induced by the vaccine were seen in over 90% of patients across multiple MHC alleles. It was noted by the authors that analyses of patient blood samples could not be reproduced owing to sample limitations. No apparent relationship was observed between pseudoprogression and alterations in the top peripheral T cell clonotypes detected by TCRB sequencing.

This clone was recorded once. Which antigen it targets is not known. Per-nucleotide qualities are absent, and no much larger clonotype sits a single base away. What this sample's time point label stands for: week 47, end of study. Each vaccine dose was 300 ug of a 20-mer mutant IDH1 peptide in Montanide, given subcutaneously with topical imiquimod. Across visits V03 through V10, patients got a total of eight vaccinations, given in weeks 1, 3, 5, 7, 11, 15, 19 and 23. The donors had newly diagnosed IDH1-mutant astrocytomas of WHO grade 3 or 4 that showed loss of nuclear ATRX. The samples were drawn from NOA16, a multicentre, single-arm, open-label phase I trial in Germany that tested a mutant IDH1 peptide vaccine in humans for the first time. Genomic DNA for TCRB sequencing was extracted from EDTA blood using the DNeasy Blood and Tissue Kit. Libraries were constructed by the immunoSEQ multiplex PCR assay. Following the manufacturer's protocol, the hsTCRB Kit was used to amplify rearranged TCR beta chain sequences. Sequencing of TCRB libraries was carried out on an Illumina MiSeq. In the original analysis: Demultiplexing, trimming and gene mapping were performed with the kit vendor's proprietary platform. TCRdb took this table from immuneACCESS and kept in-frame rearrangements with V and J called. Such tables lack part of the clones; where checked against another copy, unresolved V genes explain under half of the gap, and the rest is unexplained. The V and J calls and the clone size are those of that table, but D and trimming were determined from the DNA. The sample yields 31,000 or so clones; about 80% were counted once. The top ten constitute around 30% of the sample.

Trimming leaves V shorter by 6 bases and J shorter by 6 bases, with the junction holding 11 bases beyond the gene matches. Counted from cysteine to phenylalanine, this CDR3 has 16 amino acids. Only the CDR3 DNA is retained, 48 bases long and in frame from the first base. From the germline V gene, CDR1 is MDHEN and CDR2 is SYDVKM. The source is a man aged 30-40 years with glioma. Recombination connected TRBV28 to TRBJ2-2; 9 of the junction bases match TRBD1. This sample comprised PBMCs, obtained from a glioma patient whose treatment included an IDH1 peptide vaccine. The nucleotides are TGTGCCAGCAGCATCCTTGGGACAGGGTTCTCCGGGGAGCTGTTTTTT. Translated, it gives CASSILGTGFSGELFF.